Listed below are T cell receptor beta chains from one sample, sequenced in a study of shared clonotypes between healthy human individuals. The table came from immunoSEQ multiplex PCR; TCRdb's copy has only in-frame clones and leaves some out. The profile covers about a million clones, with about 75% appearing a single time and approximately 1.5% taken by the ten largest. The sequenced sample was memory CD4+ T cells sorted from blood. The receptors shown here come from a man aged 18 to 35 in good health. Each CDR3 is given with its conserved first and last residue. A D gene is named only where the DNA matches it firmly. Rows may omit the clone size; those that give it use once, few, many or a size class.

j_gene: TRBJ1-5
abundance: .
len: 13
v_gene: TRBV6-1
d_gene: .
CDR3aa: CASRESSGQPQHF
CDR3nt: TGTGCCAGCAGAGAGTCGTCAGGTCAGCCCCAGCATTTT

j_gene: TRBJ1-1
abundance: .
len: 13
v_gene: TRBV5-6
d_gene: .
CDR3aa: CASSLGVFTEAFF
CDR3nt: TGTGCCAGCAGCTTGGGGGTTTTCACTGAAGCTTTCTTT

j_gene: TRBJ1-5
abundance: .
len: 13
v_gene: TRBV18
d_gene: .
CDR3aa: CASSQTGNQPQHF
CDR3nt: TGTGCCAGCTCACAAACAGGGAATCAGCCCCAGCATTTT

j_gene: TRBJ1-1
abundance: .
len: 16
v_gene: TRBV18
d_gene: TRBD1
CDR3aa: CASSPRTGDTNTEAFF
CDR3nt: TGTGCCAGCTCACCCCGGACAGGGGACACCAACACTGAAGCTTTCTTT

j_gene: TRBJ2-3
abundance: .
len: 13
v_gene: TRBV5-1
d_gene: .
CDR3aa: CASRTGGTDTQYF
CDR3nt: TGCGCCAGCAGGACGGGCGGCACAGATACGCAGTATTTT

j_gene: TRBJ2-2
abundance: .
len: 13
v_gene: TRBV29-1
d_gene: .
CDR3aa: CSVEGHSTGELFF
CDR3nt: TGCAGCGTTGAAGGTCATTCCACCGGGGAGCTGTTTTTT

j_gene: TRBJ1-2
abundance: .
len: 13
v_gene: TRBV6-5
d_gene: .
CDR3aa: CASSAPGARGYTF
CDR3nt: TGTGCCAGCAGTGCCCCAGGGGCGAGAGGCTACACCTTC

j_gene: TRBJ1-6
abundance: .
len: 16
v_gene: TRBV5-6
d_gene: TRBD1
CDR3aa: CASTPLSGTGDSPLHF
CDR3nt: TGTGCCAGTACCCCCTTATCGGGGACAGGGGATTCACCCCTCCACTTT

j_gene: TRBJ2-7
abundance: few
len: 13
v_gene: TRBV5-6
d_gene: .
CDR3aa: CASSPLDSYEQYF
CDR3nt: TGTGCCAGCAGCCCGCTTGACTCCTACGAGCAGTACTTC

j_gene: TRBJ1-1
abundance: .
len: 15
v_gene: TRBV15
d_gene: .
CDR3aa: CATSRPPDRITEAFF
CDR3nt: TGTGCCACCAGCAGACCCCCGGATCGGATTACTGAAGCTTTCTTT

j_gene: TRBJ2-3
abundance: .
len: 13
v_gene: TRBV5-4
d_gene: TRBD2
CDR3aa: CASSWRGGNTQYF
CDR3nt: TGTGCCAGCAGCTGGCGGGGGGGGAATACGCAGTATTTT

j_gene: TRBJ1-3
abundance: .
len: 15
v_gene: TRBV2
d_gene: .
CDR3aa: CASRGDRSSGNTIYF
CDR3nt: TGTGCCAGCAGGGGGGACCGCTCCTCTGGAAACACCATATATTTT

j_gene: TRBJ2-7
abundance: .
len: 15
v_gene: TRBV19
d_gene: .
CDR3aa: CASSIGPPRTYEQYF
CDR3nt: TGTGCCAGTAGTATAGGGCCTCCCAGGACCTACGAGCAGTACTTC

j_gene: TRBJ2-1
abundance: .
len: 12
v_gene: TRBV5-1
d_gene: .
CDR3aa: CASSPDIDGQFF
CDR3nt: TGCGCCAGCAGCCCTGACATTGATGGGCAGTTCTTC

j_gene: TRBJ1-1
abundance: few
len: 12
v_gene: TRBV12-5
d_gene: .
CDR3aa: CASGIGQGEAFF
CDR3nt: TGTGCTAGTGGTATCGGACAAGGGGAAGCTTTCTTT

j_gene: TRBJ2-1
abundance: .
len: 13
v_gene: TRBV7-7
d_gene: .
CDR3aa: CASSLSRVNEQFF
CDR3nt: TGTGCTAGCAGCTTGAGCAGGGTAAATGAGCAGTTCTTC

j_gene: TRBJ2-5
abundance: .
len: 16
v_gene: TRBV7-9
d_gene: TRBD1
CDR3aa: CASSLGWLTGQETQYF
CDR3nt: TGTGCCAGCAGCTTAGGGTGGTTGACAGGGCAAGAGACCCAGTACTTC